This T cell receptor (beta chain) was identified during a study of T cell responses to AZD1222 COVID-19 vaccine. Study results and limitations: No repertoire was sampled before or during the peak T cell response, only after it. Most donors were white British and more were female, and clonal diversity was possibly underestimated.

TCRdb keeps only in-frame clones here, not all; method: immunoSEQ multiplex PCR. The sample holds 100,000 to 110,000 clones, around 87% seen once. Note on this clone: As yet, its antigen is unknown.

The germline V gene has CDR1 LNHDA and CDR2 SQIVND (reference sequence). The CDR3 sequence is 13 residues long. Trimming left V 3 bases short and J 8 bases short, with 11 bases between. The sequences come from peripheral blood, collected on day 0 of MenACWY control vaccination. The J gene is TRBJ1-5, the V gene TRBV19; D ambiguous. This receptor was obtained from an adult in good health. CDR3 sequence: CASSIQVREPQHF. For the CDR3, the DNA is TGTGCCAGTAGTATCCAGGTTCGTGAGCCCCAGCATTTT. Drawing the rest from reference TRBV19 and TRBJ1-5, the complete variable domain is DGGITQSPKYLFRKEGQNVTLSCEQNLNHDAMYWYRQDPGQGLRLIYYSQIVNDFQKGDIAEGYSVSREKKESFPLTVTSAQKNPTAFYLCASSIQVREPQHFGDGTRLSIL.